A selection of T cell receptor beta chains follows, all from one sample in a study of blood T cells in healthy people across ages. TCRdb itself ran the 5' RACE reads through MiXCR, one entry per CDR3 protein. The profile shows 450,000 to 600,000 distinct CDR3 sequences, about 25% of them singletons. A further study also used this sample, focusing on T cells of mothers and their children.

The sample was blood. All receptors come from a boy younger than 10 in good health. Each CDR3 is given with its conserved first and last residue. Fields, in order: D gene, V gene, CDR3 length, J gene, clone size, CDR3 protein, CDR3 DNA. D genes are given only for firm matches. Only some rows state a clone size, as once, few, many or a class for expanded clones.

-	TRBV5-5	17	TRBJ1-1	-	CASSLEGGQGQNTEAFF	TGTGCCAGCAGCTTGGAAGGGGGGCAGGGGCAGAACACTGAAGCTTTCTTT
TRBD2	TRBV11-2	16	TRBJ2-5	-	CASSLVLAGAAETQYF	TGTGCCAGCAGCTTAGTACTAGCGGGAGCGGCGGAGACCCAGTACTTC
-	TRBV4-1	14	TRBJ2-3	few	CASSQVLRGNGLNF	TGCGCCAGCAGCCAAGTTCTTCGAGGGAACGGCCTGAATTTT
-	TRBV30	15	TRBJ1-5	few	CAWGQRMGFNQPQHF	TGTGCCTGGGGACAGAGAATGGGGTTCAATCAGCCCCAGCATTTT
-	TRBV7-9	15	TRBJ2-7	-	CASSLVLMESYEQYF	TGTGCCAGCAGCTTAGTGCTCATGGAATCCTACGAGCAGTACTTC
TRBD1	TRBV20-1	15	TRBJ2-5	-	CSATNPGQGALEQYF	TGCAGTGCTACAAACCCGGGACAGGGGGCCCTGGAGCAGTACTTC
-	TRBV24-1	11	TRBJ2-3	few	CATSEQDTQYF	TGTGCCACCAGTGAACAAGATACGCAGTATTTT
TRBD1	TRBV10-2	14	TRBJ1-1	-	CASSESRGHTEAFF	TGCGCCAGCAGTGAGTCGAGGGGGCACACTGAAGCTTTCTTT
-	TRBV7-9	15	TRBJ2-7	-	CASSLASRYSYEQYF	TGTGCCAGCAGCTTAGCGTCCAGGTACTCCTACGAGCAGTACTTC
TRBD2	TRBV7-8	14	TRBJ2-5	-	CASSFFGAGETQYF	TGTGCCAGCAGCTTTTTTGGAGCGGGGGAGACCCAGTACTTC
TRBD1	TRBV5-1	14	TRBJ2-7	few	CASSPPGTVYEQYF	TGCGCCAGCAGCCCGCCCGGGACAGTTTACGAGCAGTACTTC
TRBD1	TRBV2	17	TRBJ2-2	-	CASSLDRGLMGTGELFF	TGTGCCAGCAGTTTGGACAGGGGGCTAATGGGCACCGGGGAGCTGTTTTTT
TRBD2	TRBV7-9	13	TRBJ2-1	-	CAGGLAGGNEQFF	TGTGCCGGTGGACTAGCGGGAGGCAATGAGCAGTTCTTC
TRBD1	TRBV2	14	TRBJ2-5	-	CASRARTGGLGQYF	TGTGCCAGCAGAGCCCGGACAGGGGGACTGGGGCAGTACTTC
TRBD2	TRBV7-9	15	TRBJ2-7	-	CASSLGASGRYEQYF	TGTGCCAGCAGCTTAGGGGCTAGCGGGAGATACGAGCAGTACTTC
TRBD2	TRBV6-5	13	TRBJ2-7	few	CASTLAGTYEQYF	TGTGCCAGCACTCTAGCGGGAACCTACGAGCAGTACTTC
TRBD2	TRBV7-7	13	TRBJ2-7	few	CASSAGLAGLWYF	TGTGCCAGCAGCGCGGGACTAGCGGGTCTTTGGTACTTC
-	TRBV6-6	14	TRBJ1-5	-	CASTSTGGGQPQHF	TGTGCCAGCACTTCGACAGGAGGAGGACAGCCCCAGCATTTT
-	TRBV7-8	12	TRBJ2-5	-	CATSRVQETQYF	TGTGCCACCTCTAGGGTCCAAGAGACCCAGTACTTC
-	TRBV19	18	TRBJ1-4	-	CASSPGWTRTATNEKLFF	TGTGCCAGTAGCCCAGGGTGGACCCGCACCGCAACTAATGAAAAACTGTTTTTT
-	TRBV9	15	TRBJ2-1	-	CASSVDLVRIGEQFF	TGTGCCAGCAGCGTAGACCTAGTTCGGATCGGTGAGCAGTTCTTC
TRBD2	TRBV27	15	TRBJ2-1	few	CASSLGGRGSNEQFF	TGTGCCAGCAGTTTGGGCGGGAGGGGGAGCAATGAGCAGTTCTTC
TRBD1	TRBV29-1	14	TRBJ1-2	few	CSVAGGPDVYGYTF	TGCAGCGTTGCAGGGGGCCCGGACGTCTATGGCTACACCTTC
TRBD2	TRBV19	15	TRBJ2-1	-	CARRSSGSVYNEQFF	TGTGCCAGAAGGAGTAGCGGGTCAGTCTACAATGAGCAGTTCTTC